The 30 T cell receptor beta chains presented below share a single source sample, sequenced in a study of T cells in Graves' hyperthyroidism and ophthalmopathy. What was amplified from RNA transcripts were TCR beta CDR3 regions. HTBI primers were used for first-round RT-PCR of the TCR CDR3. TCRdb recomputed calls from the multiplex PCR reads with MiXCR, one row per CDR3 protein. The sample yields 600,000 or so distinct CDR3 sequences, more than 13% seen once. Sequencing was carried out using blood. These receptors were obtained from a woman aged 18-35 years with Graves' ophthalmopathy.

This clonotype has just one count. An end of the junction differs from the germline gene, which may be a read error. J is TRBJ2-7 and V is TRBV20-1; D possibly corresponds to TRBD2 (6 bases). Germline CDR1 and CDR2: DFQATT and SNEGSKA (reference sequence). The CDR3 sequence is 15 residues long. CDR3 DNA sequence: TGCAGTGCCAGAGGCGGCCACGGGAGCTCCTACGAGCAGTACTTC. Its translation is CSARGGHGSSYEQYF.

The rearrangement links TRBV12-3 or TRBV12-4 to TRBJ2-1; D not certain. The V gene lost 1 base and the J gene lost 14 bases, with 12 bases spanning the gap. This CDR3 contains 12 residues. CDR3 DNA: TGTGCCAGCAGTTTAGTACTGGGATTGGAGTTCTTC. This sequence encodes CASSLVLGLEFF.

This clonotype was found a few times. This chain uses TRBV13 with TRBJ2-4, with 11 bases aligning to TRBD2. The junction had 4 bases not matched to a gene; V was cut back by 4 bases and J by 2 bases. Germline loops: CDR1 PRHDT, CDR2 FYEKMQ (reference sequence). The length of the CDR3 is 16 residues. The CDR3 coding sequence is TGTGCCAGCAGCTCACTAGCGGGAGAAACCAAAAACATTCAGTACTTC. It codes for CASSSLAGETKNIQYF.

This clonotype has a count of ten or more. The rearrangement joins TRBV28 to TRBJ2-7; D possibly uses TRBD1 or TRBD2 (5 bases each). The CDR3 contains 15 residues. CDR1 and CDR2 (germline): MDHEN, SYDVKM. Trimming cost V 1 base and J 4 bases, with 14 bases left between them. The DNA of the CDR3 is TGTGCCAGCAGTTTATTCGGGACGGTTGATTACGAGCAGTACTTC. Its translation: CASSLFGTVDYEQYF.

This clonotype has at least ten counts. The rearrangement joins TRBV27 to TRBJ1-2; no definite D call. The CDR3 consists of 15 residues. The V gene lost 3 bases and the J gene lost 6 bases, with 17 bases spanning the gap. CDR1 and CDR2 (germline): MNHEY, SMNVEV (reference sequence). The CDR3: CASSFWVDDANGYTF. Here the CDR3 DNA reads TGTGCCAGCAGTTTTTGGGTCGACGACGCTAATGGCTACACCTTC.

This clonotype was observed many times. The gene calls are TRBV19 and TRBJ2-2; 9 bases agree with TRBD1. CDR3 length: 15 amino acids. Germline CDR1 LNHDA, CDR2 SQIVND (reference sequence). The V gene end was trimmed by 7 bases and the J gene end by 3 bases; junction bases not matched to a gene: 6. The DNA of the CDR3 is TGTGCCAGTATCCGCGGGGACAGGGACACCGGGGAGCTGTTTTTT. Its translation: CASIRGDRDTGELFF.

There are many counts of this clonotype. V and J are TRBV6-1 and TRBJ1-2, with a possible D match to TRBD1 (6 bases). V lost 2 bases, J lost 9 bases, and 13 bases lay in between. Germline V gives CDR1 MNHNS, CDR2 SASEGT. The CDR3 is made up of 13 amino acids. The CDR3 DNA sequence: TGTGCCAGCAGTGAAAGGGGGAACGAGCGCTACACCTTC. This sequence encodes CASSERGNERYTF.

Many counts were recorded for this clonotype. The chain carries TRBV7-9 and TRBJ2-7, with 7 positions matching TRBD1. The V and J ends lost 3 bases and 1 base, in that order; junction bases with no gene match: 6. Germline V gene lookup returns CDR1 SEHNR and CDR2 FQNEAQ (reference sequence). The CDR3 consists of 15 residues. CDR3 sequence reads: CASSFAGDRSYEQYF. The CDR3 DNA is TGTGCCAGCAGCTTTGCTGGGGACAGATCCTACGAGCAGTACTTC.

This clonotype turned up a few times. V usage is TRBV4-3 and J usage is TRBJ2-1; 14 nucleotides line up with TRBD2. Germline V lookup: CDR1 LGHNA, CDR2 YSLEER. Trimming took 1 base from V and 8 from J; bases not matched to a gene: 7. There are 17 residues in the CDR3. The CDR3 DNA follows: TGCGCCAGCAGCCAAGGCGGGACTAGCGGGAGACCTGATGAGCAGTTCTTC. This sequence encodes CASSQGGTSGRPDEQFF.

This clonotype was counted at least ten times. This rearrangement joins TRBV10-3 to TRBJ1-1, with D unresolved. The V and J ends lost 5 bases and 7 bases respectively, with 8 bases between them. Germline V gives CDR1 ENHRY, CDR2 SYGVKD. The CDR3 totals 11 residues. The CDR3 sequence: CAISTRDEAFF. CDR3 sequence (DNA): TGTGCCATCAGTACCAGAGATGAAGCTTTCTTT.

The J gene is TRBJ1-1, the V gene TRBV27, with a tentative D call TRBD1 (5 bases). This CDR3 is built from 14 residues. V lost 3 bases and J lost 5, with 13 bases in between. Germline V gives CDR1 MNHEY, CDR2 SMNVEV (reference sequence). CDR3 residues: CASSFRSGGTEAFF. As DNA, the CDR3 is TGTGCCAGCAGTTTTAGATCCGGGGGTACTGAAGCTTTCTTT.

This clonotype was counted many times. This rearrangement joins TRBV5-1 to TRBJ2-7; 7 nucleotides agree with TRBD1. V was pared by 7 bases and J by 4 bases, with 14 bases of the junction left unmatched. The CDR3 consists of 15 residues. The germline CDR1 and CDR2 sequences are SGHRS and YFSETQ. The CDR3 nucleotides read TGCGCCAGCGGAAGGGGCAGGGGGTTCGTTTACGAGCAGTACTTC. This translates into CASGRGRGFVYEQYF.

This clonotype showed up many times. V usage is TRBV20-1 and J usage is TRBJ1-2, with D unclear. Germline CDR1 DFQATT, CDR2 SNEGSKA (reference sequence). CDR3 length: 12 amino acids. Trimming cost V 0 bases and J 8 bases, with 10 bases left between them. The DNA of the CDR3 is TGCAGTGCTAGAGATGGAGTTTGGGGCTACACCTTC. This codes for CSARDGVWGYTF.

This clonotype appeared many times. The J gene is TRBJ1-1, the V gene TRBV28, with 7 nucleotides matching TRBD1. After removal of 5 bases from V and 8 bases from J, the junction contained 14 bases not matched to a gene. The CDR3 is 15 amino acids. CDR1 and CDR2 from the germline V gene are MDHEN and SYDVKM. The CDR3 nucleotides are TGTGCCAGCAGTGAACGAACGGGACAGCTATCAGAAGCTTTCTTT. Translated: CASSERTGQLSEAFF.

This clonotype was recorded a few times. The chain combines TRBV9 with TRBJ2-3; a possible D gene is TRBD2 (5 bases). This CDR3 contains 16 residues. V dropped 7 bases and J dropped 0 bases, with 18 bases sitting between them. In germline, CDR1 is SGDLS, CDR2 YYNGEE. The CDR3 protein is CASSPGIVTSTDTQYF. CDR3 in DNA: TGTGCCAGCTCACCCGGGATTGTGACTAGCACAGATACGCAGTATTTT.

This clonotype was observed at least ten times. The chain recombines TRBV30 with TRBJ2-7; D unresolved. This CDR3 spans 11 amino acids. The V gene lost 5 bases and the J gene lost 4 bases, with 9 bases spanning the gap. CDR1 GTSNPN and CDR2 SVGIG come from the germline V gene (reference sequence). CDR3 region: CAWAPNYEQYF. CDR3 DNA sequence: TGTGCCTGGGCCCCCAATTACGAGCAGTACTTC.

On this clonotype itself: An end of the junction does not agree with germline; a read error may underlie this. V gene TRBV5-1 combines with J gene TRBJ2-2, with D perhaps TRBD2 (6 bases). Germline V gene sequence: CDR1 SGHRS, CDR2 YFSETQ. The CDR3 runs 16 residues. The CDR3 DNA reads as TGCGCCAGCAGCTTGGCCACGGGGCGGGGCACCAGGGAGCTGTTTTTT. It translates to CASSLATGRGTRELFF.

This clonotype was counted many times. The chain links TRBV7-3 to TRBJ2-3, with 8 bases identical to TRBD2. There are 17 residues in the CDR3. Trimming cost V 4 bases and J 2 bases; bases outside gene matches: 11. The germline V gene has CDR1 SGHTA and CDR2 FQGTGA. CDR3 DNA sequence: TGTGCCAGCAGCTCCACTCCAGCGGGAGCCATCACAGATACGCAGTATTTT. Encoded protein: CASSSTPAGAITDTQYF.

This clonotype was seen ten or more times. The chain is built from TRBV30 and TRBJ2-4; TRBD2 might be the D (6 bases). Trimming took 2 bases from V and 0 from J, leaving 11 bases between them. The CDR3 covers 15 residues. Per germline, CDR1 GTSNPN and CDR2 SVGIG (reference sequence). The DNA for the CDR3 is TGTGCCTGGAGTTTGCGGGAAGTAGCCAAAAACATTCAGTACTTC. Amino acids: CAWSLREVAKNIQYF. The full variable domain, in which reference TRBV30 and TRBJ2-4 provide the parts outside the CDR3, is SQTIHQWPATLVQPVGSPLSLECTVEGTSNPNLYWYRQAAGRGLQLLFYSVGIGQISSEVPQNLSASRPQDRQFILSSKKLLLSDSGFYLCAWSLREVAKNIQYFGAGTRLSVL.

By its share, this clonotype is medium-sized (0.01 to 0.1%). The chain recombines TRBV7-2 with TRBJ2-1, with 10 bases matching TRBD2. CDR3 length equals 14 residues. Germline values: CDR1 SGHTA, CDR2 FQGNSA. V gave up 5 bases and J gave up 8 bases; unmatched junction bases: 6. CDR3 amino acids: CASSRGLAGDEQFF. CDR3 bases: TGTGCCAGCAGCCGTGGGCTAGCGGGAGATGAGCAGTTCTTC.

The chain combines TRBV5-5 with TRBJ1-3, with a tentative D call TRBD1 (5 bases). The length of the CDR3 is 16 residues. V dropped 3 bases and J dropped 0 bases, with 13 bases sitting between them. Germline V gene data show CDR1 as SGHKS and CDR2 as YYEKEE (reference sequence). CDR3 in amino acids: CASSSRQLHSGNTIYF. In DNA, the CDR3 is TGTGCCAGCAGCTCCCGACAGCTACACTCTGGAAACACCATATATTTT.

This clonotype was detected many times. This chain uses TRBV7-2 with TRBJ2-1; 7 nucleotides match TRBD2. Trimming took 1 base from V and 9 from J; bases not matched to a gene: 9. Germline loops: CDR1 SGHTA, CDR2 FQGNSA. The length of the CDR3 is 15 residues. The CDR3 here is CASSLVLAEASEQFF. The DNA for the CDR3 is TGTGCCAGCAGCTTAGTCCTAGCGGAGGCGAGTGAGCAGTTCTTC. Full variable domain (outside the CDR3, taken from reference TRBV7-2 and TRBJ2-1): GAGVSQSPSNKVTEKGKDVELRCDPISGHTALYWYRQSLGQGLEFLIYFQGNSAPDKSGLPSDRFSAERTGGSVSTLTIQRTQQEDSAVYLCASSLVLAEASEQFFGPGTRLTVL.

The chain employs TRBV7-9 and TRBJ1-2, with D possibly being TRBD1 (5 bases). Germline-derived CDR1 and CDR2 are SEHNR and FQNEAQ (reference sequence). V was cut by 5 bases and J by 4 bases, with 11 bases left in between. The CDR3 spans 13 residues. CDR3 coding DNA: TGTGCCAGCAGCCGCCGGGACGGCTATGGCTACACCTTC. As protein: CASSRRDGYGYTF.

This clonotype has a count of ten or more. The chain has TRBV11-3 and TRBJ2-7; TRBD2 matches at 8 bases. J was trimmed by 3 bases and V by 3 bases; bases with no gene match: 4. CDR3 length: 14 residues. The germline V gene encodes CDR1 SGHNT and CDR2 YENEEA. CDR3 sequence reads: CASSLGLEDYEQYF. The CDR3 DNA sequence: TGTGCCAGCAGCTTGGGACTAGAAGACTACGAGCAGTACTTC.

This clonotype was recorded many times. The chain joins TRBV7-8 to TRBJ2-1; D is possibly TRBD2 (6 bases). V was shortened by 5 bases and J by 6 bases, with 17 bases between the two germline ends. The V gene's germline CDR1 is SGHVS and CDR2 FQNEAQ. The CDR3 covers 15 residues. The CDR3 sequence is CASSMSTGAGNEQFF. In nucleotides, the CDR3 is TGTGCCAGCAGCATGTCCACGGGAGCAGGCAATGAGCAGTTCTTC.

Ten or more counts support this clonotype. The rearrangement uses TRBV30 and TRBJ2-7; 10 bases are a match to TRBD2. The V gene's germline CDR1 is GTSNPN and CDR2 SVGIG (reference sequence). V lost 4 bases to trimming and J lost 6 bases; unmatched junction nucleotides: 15. The CDR3 covers 16 residues. The CDR3: CAWKGRSGRANREQYF. The CDR3 coding sequence is TGTGCCTGGAAAGGTAGGAGCGGGAGGGCCAATCGCGAGCAGTACTTC.

This clonotype has ten or more counts. The genes are TRBV6-1 and TRBJ1-5; 9 nucleotides match TRBD1. After removal of 9 bases from V and 5 bases from J, the junction contained 5 bases not matched to a gene. The germline gives CDR1 MNHNS, CDR2 SASEGT. The CDR3 has 13 amino acids. CDR3 DNA sequence: TGTGCCAGTGCCCGACAGGGGGATCAGCCCCAGCATTTT. Encoded protein: CASARQGDQPQHF.

This clonotype showed up many times. The chain is built from TRBV7-3 and TRBJ2-3, with D possibly being TRBD1 (5 bases). CDR3 length: 13 amino acids. V lost 5 bases and J 2 bases, leaving 8 bases between the germline ends. Germline V CDR1 and CDR2: SGHTA, FQGTGA. The chain's CDR3 is CASSRGYTDTQYF. CDR3 sequence (DNA): TGTGCCAGCAGCAGGGGATACACAGATACGCAGTATTTT.

This clonotype was picked up many times. This chain links TRBV20-1 with TRBJ2-3, with a weak D call TRBD2 (6 bases). CDR3 length: 17 amino acids. The V gene lost 0 bases and the J gene lost 2 bases, with 18 bases spanning the gap. CDR1 and CDR2 (germline): DFQATT, SNEGSKA (reference sequence). The CDR3 protein is CSARDPGLSGHTDTQYF. As DNA, the CDR3 is TGCAGTGCTAGAGATCCCGGACTATCGGGGCACACAGATACGCAGTATTTT.

This clonotype was seen a few times. The J gene is TRBJ2-7, the V gene TRBV20-1; 8 bases line up with TRBD2. The J segment lost 1 base and the V segment lost 0 bases, leaving 5 bases of the junction unmatched. This CDR3 spans 15 amino acids. Germline-derived CDR1 and CDR2 are DFQATT and SNEGSKA (reference sequence). CDR3 loop: CSARDPTSGSYEQYF. CDR3 bases: TGCAGTGCTAGAGATCCAACTAGCGGATCCTACGAGCAGTACTTC.